What follows are 15 T cell receptor beta chains derived from one specimen sequenced in a study of T cell responses to AZD1222 COVID-19 vaccine (dated by TCRdb to 2020 to 2022). This specimen's time point label, per the study, means: baseline before first vaccination. To prepare the library, the immunoSEQ multiplex PCR assay was applied. In its TCRdb copy, this immuneACCESS table keeps in-frame sequences only and misses some clones. Where compared with another copy, unresolved V genes explain less than half of these, and the others have no known cause. This sample holds around 79,000 clones; around 89% were observed only once. Less than 20% of the sample is held by the ten biggest clonotypes. Sequences were derived from peripheral blood, sampled on day 0 of AZD1222 vaccination. The receptors here all came from an adult in good health.

The V gene is TRBV24-1, the J gene TRBJ1-1; no firm D call. This CDR3 is 14 amino acids long. Trimming took 5 bases from V and 1 from J, leaving 10 bases between them. Germline values: CDR1 KGHDR, CDR2 SFDVKD. CDR3 DNA sequence: TGTGCCACCAGTGCCACAGCAGAGAACACTGAAGCTTTCTTT. It specifies CATSATAENTEAFF.

For this clone: This specimen includes other DNA sequences encoding the same CDR3. The chain carries TRBV30 and TRBJ2-7; D might be TRBD1 or TRBD2, each matching 5 bases. In germline, CDR1 is GTSNPN, CDR2 SVGIG (reference sequence). The V end lost 7 bases, the J end lost 4 bases, and 14 bases lay between the germline ends. The CDR3 is 12 amino acids. CDR3 bases: TGTGCCTCACACCCTGGGGGATACGAGCAGTACTTC. This sequence encodes CASHPGGYEQYF.

V and J are TRBV5-1 and TRBJ2-5, with D unresolved. Germline lookup yields CDR1 SGHRS and CDR2 YFSETQ. Trimming shortened V by 0 bases and J by 4 bases, and 10 bases separated the two germline ends. This CDR3 contains 14 residues. DNA for the CDR3: TGCGCCAGCAGCTTGGCTCAGTCTGGAGAGACCCAGTACTTC. It codes for CASSLAQSGETQYF.

The chain employs TRBV18 and TRBJ2-7; D unclear. The germline gives CDR1 KGHSH, CDR2 LQKENI. Trimming shortened V by 3 bases and J by 4 bases, and 7 bases separated the two germline ends. There are 12 residues in the CDR3. CDR3 protein: CASSPNPYEQYF. The CDR3 bases are TGTGCCAGCTCACCTAATCCGTACGAGCAGTACTTC.

The chain links TRBV28 to TRBJ2-2; D is unresolved. The germline V gene has CDR1 MDHEN and CDR2 SYDVKM. V lost 0 bases, J lost 1 base, and 6 bases lay in between. The CDR3 runs to 15 residues. The CDR3 region is CASSLWSGNTGELFF. In DNA, the CDR3 is TGTGCCAGCAGTTTATGGTCTGGGAACACCGGGGAGCTGTTTTTT. The whole variable domain, filled in from reference TRBV28 and TRBJ2-2, reads DVKVTQSSRYLVKRTGEKVFLECVQDMDHENMFWYRQDPGLGLRLIYFSYDVKMKEKGDIPEGYSVSREKKERFSLILESASTNQTSMYLCASSLWSGNTGELFFGEGSRLTVL.

The V and J genes are TRBV18 and TRBJ2-2; a possible D gene is TRBD2 (5 bases). CDR1 and CDR2 from the germline V gene are KGHSH and LQKENI. V lost 6 bases to trimming and J lost 6 bases, with 17 bases between them. The CDR3 runs 15 residues. CDR3 loop: CASSKREMGAGELFF. In DNA form, the CDR3 reads TGTGCCAGCTCGAAGAGGGAGATGGGCGCCGGGGAGCTGTTTTTT.

The V call is TRBV7-2, the J call TRBJ2-7; 15 bases line up with TRBD2. With V trimmed by 8 bases and J by 0 bases, 2 bases remained unmatched. Germline lookup yields CDR1 SGHTA and CDR2 FQGNSA. CDR3 size: 15 residues. The CDR3 is CASGTSGGTSYEQYF. In DNA, the CDR3 is TGTGCCAGCGGGACTAGCGGGGGGACCTCCTACGAGCAGTACTTC.

The chain employs TRBV7-2 and TRBJ2-7; D gene uncertain. CDR1 and CDR2 from the germline V gene are SGHTA and FQGNSA. Trimming took off 3 bases at V and 2 bases at J, with 11 bases between the two ends. This CDR3 has 14 residues. The CDR3 loop is CASSFLAVPYEQYF. The CDR3 coding sequence is TGTGCCAGCAGCTTTTTAGCCGTCCCCTACGAGCAGTACTTC.

The rearrangement links TRBV6-1 to TRBJ2-1; TRBD2 matches at 16 bases. The CDR3 totals 15 residues. Germline V gives CDR1 MNHNS, CDR2 SASEGT. J gave up 5 bases and V 7 bases, and 2 bases lay outside the gene matches. In DNA, the CDR3 is TGTGCCAGCAAGGGACTAGCGGGAGGGGACAATGAGCAGTTCTTC. Protein sequence: CASKGLAGGDNEQFF.

Written as DNA, the CDR3 is TGTGCCAGCAGCGTAGAACAGGAACCCACCTACGAGCAGTACTTC. It yields the protein CASSVEQEPTYEQYF. V gene TRBV9 combines with J gene TRBJ2-7, with TRBD1 as a possible D gene (5 bases). Germline CDR1 and CDR2: SGDLS and YYNGEE. The ends were cut back, 0 bases at V and 2 bases at J, with 12 bases in the middle. CDR3 size: 15 residues.

The chain has TRBV9 and TRBJ2-1; 8 bases align to TRBD2. The CDR3 totals 16 residues. Germline CDR1 and CDR2: SGDLS and YYNGEE. The ends lost 1 base at V and 6 bases at J; junction bases unmatched: 9. CDR3 region: CASSVLFSGSPNEQFF. The CDR3 nucleotides are TGTGCCAGCAGCGTATTGTTCAGCGGGAGCCCCAATGAGCAGTTCTTC.

The chain couples TRBV4-1 to TRBJ2-7; no clear D gene. The CDR3 is made up of 14 amino acids. Germline V gene lookup returns CDR1 MGHRA and CDR2 YSYEKL. V lost 0 bases, J lost 2 bases, and 8 bases lay in between. CDR3 region: CASSQDGSTYEQYF. The CDR3 DNA follows: TGCGCCAGCAGCCAAGATGGATCTACCTACGAGCAGTACTTC.

The V and J genes are TRBV10-3 and TRBJ1-1, with TRBD1 as a possible D gene (5 bases). CDR3 size: 17 residues. Germline CDR1 ENHRY, CDR2 SYGVKD. Trimming stripped 2 bases from V and 0 bases from J, with 16 bases between. CDR3 nucleotide sequence: TGTGCCATCAGTGAGCCAAAGTCCGGGACCATGAACACTGAAGCTTTCTTT. Protein product: CAISEPKSGTMNTEAFF.

V and J are TRBV27 and TRBJ2-1, with TRBD2 matching 12 bases. Germline CDR1 and CDR2: MNHEY and SMNVEV (reference sequence). This CDR3 spans 15 amino acids. The V segment lost 2 bases and the J segment 9 bases; nucleotides outside the gene matches: 5. The CDR3 region has the DNA TGTGCCAGCAGTTTACTAGCGGGAGGGCATGGTGAGCAGTTCTTC. Its translation: CASSLLAGGHGEQFF.

J is TRBJ2-1 and V is TRBV28; D perhaps matches TRBD2 (6 bases). Germline CDR1 is MDHEN and CDR2 is SYDVKM. This CDR3 is built from 14 residues. Trimming cost V 11 bases and J 5 bases, with 19 bases left between them. In DNA form, the CDR3 reads TGTGCCGGATCCTTTAGGACTACCCACAATGAGCAGTTCTTC. Its translation is CAGSFRTTHNEQFF.